The next 13 T cell receptor beta chains were all read from a single sample in a study of blood T cell repertoires in COVID-19. Clones were read by immunoSEQ multiplex PCR, and TCRdb kept only the in-frame ones, dropping some. In the table there are about 290,000 clones, around 85% of which are singletons. The sequenced sample was peripheral blood. Source of these receptors: a woman aged 45-65 years with active or convalescent COVID-19.

This chain uses TRBV7-9 with TRBJ1-5; no reliable D call. V was clipped by 7 bases and J by 0 bases, with 10 bases between them. The CDR3 runs 14 residues. Germline loops: CDR1 SEHNR, CDR2 FQNEAQ (reference sequence). The CDR3, as DNA: TGTGCCAGCACAGTAGGCGGTAGCAATCAGCCCCAGCATTTT. This translates into CASTVGGSNQPQHF.

The sample holds a few counts of this clone. The chain's CDR3 is CASSSQTGIFNTGELFF. CDR3 nucleotides: TGCGCCAGCAGCTCCCAAACAGGGATTTTTAACACCGGGGAGCTGTTTTTT. The chain combines TRBV5-1 with TRBJ2-2; D is possibly TRBD1 (6 bases). Trimming pared 3 bases from V and 2 bases from J, leaving 17 bases between. CDR3 length: 17 residues. CDR1 SGHRS and CDR2 YFSETQ come from the germline V gene.

This clone occurred a few times. The rearrangement links TRBV18 to TRBJ2-3, with 7 bases lining up with TRBD1. The CDR3 contains 13 residues. Germline CDR1 reads KGHSH; CDR2 reads LQKENI. V gave up 8 bases and J gave up 0 bases; unmatched junction bases: 2. As DNA, the CDR3 is TGTGCCAGCCAGGACAGGAGCACAGATACGCAGTATTTT. Translation: CASQDRSTDTQYF.

On this clone itself: Within the sample, other DNA sequences also encode this same CDR3. V and J are TRBV6-5 and TRBJ1-1, with unresolved D. Trimming took 2 bases from V and 5 from J, leaving 9 bases between them. The CDR3 has 13 amino acids. Germline CDR1 and CDR2: MNHEY and SVGAGI. For the CDR3, the DNA is TGTGCCAGCAGTTACGAGGGTAGGACTGAAGCTTTCTTT. It yields the protein CASSYEGRTEAFF.

The chain uses TRBV6-5 and TRBJ2-7; 8 bases align to TRBD2. Losses at the gene ends were 8 bases for V and 2 bases for J; bases not matched to a gene: 5. Germline CDR1 and CDR2: MNHEY and SVGAGI. The CDR3 runs 13 residues. The CDR3 DNA is TGTGCCAGCGGAAGCGGGGGCCCCTACGAGCAGTACTTC. Translating gives CASGSGGPYEQYF.

Only a few counts were recorded for this clone. The rearrangement uses TRBV7-9 and TRBJ1-1; D not resolved. CDR1 is SEHNR and CDR2 is FQNEAQ in the germline V gene (reference sequence). V gave up 1 base and J gave up 1 base, with 4 bases separating them. The length of the CDR3 is 13 residues. The CDR3 loop reads CASSLGQNTEAFF. CDR3 nucleotides: TGTGCCAGCAGCTTAGGACAGAACACTGAAGCTTTCTTT.

Here the CDR3 DNA reads TGTGCCAGCAGCGCAGATAACAGGGGAGTGGGGGGAAACACCATATATTTT. Encoded protein: CASSADNRGVGGNTIYF. This chain joins TRBV9 and TRBJ1-3; TRBD1 matches 7 bases. Germline V CDR1 and CDR2: SGDLS, YYNGEE. V lost 3 bases to trimming and J lost 4 bases; unmatched junction nucleotides: 13. CDR3 length: 17 amino acids.

CDR3: CASSLGGTRKGGQYF. In nucleotides, the CDR3 is TGTGCCAGCAGCTTAGGGGGGACTCGGAAAGGAGGGCAGTATTTT. The chain couples TRBV7-2 to TRBJ2-3; D perhaps matches TRBD2 (6 bases). CDR1 and CDR2 (germline): SGHTA, FQGNSA. The CDR3 runs 15 residues. V shed 1 base and J shed 11 bases, with 19 bases lying between them.

This clone was seen more than once but under ten times. This sequence joins TRBV5-1 and TRBJ2-3; 7 nucleotides match TRBD1. The CDR3 runs 16 residues. The V gene's germline CDR1 is SGHRS and CDR2 YFSETQ. V was clipped by 0 bases and J by 7 bases; unmatched bases: 11. The DNA for the CDR3 is TGCGCCAGCAGCTTGGAAGGGGGCTCCCCCCCATATACGCAGTATTTT. The encoded protein is CASSLEGGSPPYTQYF.

V and J are TRBV6-5 and TRBJ1-1; TRBD1 agrees at 8 bases. Trimming removed 10 bases from V and 4 bases from J; junction bases left unmatched: 11. Germline V lookup: CDR1 MNHEY, CDR2 SVGAGI. The length of the CDR3 is 14 residues. The CDR3 is CAISPTGEATEAFF. The CDR3 DNA follows: TGTGCCATCTCACCGACAGGGGAGGCCACTGAAGCTTTCTTT.

This clone has a single count. The chain recombines TRBV5-6 with TRBJ1-2, with unresolved D. This CDR3 spans 15 amino acids. Germline values: CDR1 SGHDT, CDR2 YYEEEE. Trimming cost V 0 bases and J 4 bases, with 13 bases left between them. The CDR3 sequence is CASSLAGMGSYGYTF. DNA of the CDR3: TGTGCCAGCAGCTTGGCCGGGATGGGCAGCTATGGCTACACCTTC.

The J gene is TRBJ2-7, the V gene TRBV19; the match to TRBD1 covers 8 bases. The junction had 6 bases not matched to a gene; V was cut back by 5 bases and J by 3 bases. There are 14 residues in the CDR3. Germline lookup yields CDR1 LNHDA and CDR2 SQIVND (reference sequence). CDR3 nucleotide sequence: TGTGCCAGTAGTTGGGCGGGACAGGTCTACGAGCAGTACTTC. It yields the protein CASSWAGQVYEQYF.

This clone was counted a single time. The genes are TRBV7-9 and TRBJ2-1, with 9 bases lining up with TRBD2. V dropped 6 bases and J dropped 0; count of bases not matched to a gene: 3. The length of the CDR3 is 15 residues. In germline, CDR1 is SEHNR, CDR2 FQNEAQ (reference sequence). CDR3 loop: CASRGSGSSYNEQFF. The CDR3 DNA follows: TGTGCCAGCAGGGGTAGCGGGAGCTCCTACAATGAGCAGTTCTTC.